The TCR beta chain described here comes from a study of blood T cell repertoires in COVID-19. Germline V CDR1 and CDR2: SNHLY, FYNNEI. The CDR3 consists of 12 residues. Trimming cost V 6 bases and J 9 bases; bases outside gene matches: 1. Libraries were prepared by immunoSEQ multiplex PCR; TCRdb keeps only in-frame clonotypes and omits some of them. In the table there are 350,000 or so clones, approximately 90% of which are singletons. The sequencing input was peripheral blood. The sequence came from a woman in her sixties or seventies with COVID-19, enrolled during active disease. V gene TRBV2 combines with J gene TRBJ2-4, with 11 bases aligning to TRBD2. CDR3 coding DNA: TGTGCCAGCAGAACTAGCGGGGGCATTCAGTACTTC. This translates into CASRTSGGIQYF.